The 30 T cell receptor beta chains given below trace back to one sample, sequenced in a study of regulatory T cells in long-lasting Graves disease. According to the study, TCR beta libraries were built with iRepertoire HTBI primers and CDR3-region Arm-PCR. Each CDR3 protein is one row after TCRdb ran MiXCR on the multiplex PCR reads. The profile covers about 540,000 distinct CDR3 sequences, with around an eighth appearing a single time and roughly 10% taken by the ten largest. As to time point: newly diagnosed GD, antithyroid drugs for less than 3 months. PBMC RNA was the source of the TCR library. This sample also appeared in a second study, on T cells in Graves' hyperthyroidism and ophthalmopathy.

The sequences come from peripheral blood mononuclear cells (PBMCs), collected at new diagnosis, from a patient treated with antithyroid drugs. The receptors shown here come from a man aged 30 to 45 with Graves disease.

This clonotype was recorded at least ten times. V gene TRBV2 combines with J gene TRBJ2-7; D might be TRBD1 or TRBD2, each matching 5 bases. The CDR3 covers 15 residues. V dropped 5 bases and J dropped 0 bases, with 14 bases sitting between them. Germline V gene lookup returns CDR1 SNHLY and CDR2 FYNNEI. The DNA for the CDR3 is TGTGCCAGCAGTAGGGACCGAGATTCCTCCTACGAGCAGTACTTC. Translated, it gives CASSRDRDSSYEQYF.

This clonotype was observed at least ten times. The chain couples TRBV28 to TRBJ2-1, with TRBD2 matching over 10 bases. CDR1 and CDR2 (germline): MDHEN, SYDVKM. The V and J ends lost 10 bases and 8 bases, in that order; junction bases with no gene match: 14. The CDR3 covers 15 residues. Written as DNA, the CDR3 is TGTGCCATGGCCGGGGCTAGCGGGAGTAGAGATGAGCAGTTCTTC. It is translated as CAMAGASGSRDEQFF.

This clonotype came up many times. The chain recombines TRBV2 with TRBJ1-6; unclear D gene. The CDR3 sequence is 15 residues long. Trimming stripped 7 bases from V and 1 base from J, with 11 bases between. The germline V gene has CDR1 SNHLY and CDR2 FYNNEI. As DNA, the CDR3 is TGTGCCAGCATCAGGAGCGCATCCTATAATTCACCCCTCCACTTT. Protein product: CASIRSASYNSPLHF.

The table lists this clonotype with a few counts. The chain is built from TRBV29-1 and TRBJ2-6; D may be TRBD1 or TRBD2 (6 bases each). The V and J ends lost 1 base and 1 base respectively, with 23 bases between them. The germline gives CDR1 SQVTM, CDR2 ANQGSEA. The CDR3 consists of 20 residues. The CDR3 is CSVEVDGGGTGRSGANVLTF. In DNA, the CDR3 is TGCAGCGTTGAAGTGGACGGAGGGGGGACGGGGCGTTCTGGGGCCAACGTCCTGACTTTC.

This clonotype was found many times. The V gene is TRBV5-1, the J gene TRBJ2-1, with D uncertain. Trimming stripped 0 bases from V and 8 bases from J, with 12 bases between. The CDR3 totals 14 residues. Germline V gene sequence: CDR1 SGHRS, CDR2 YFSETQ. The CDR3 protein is CASSLAAIGDEQFF. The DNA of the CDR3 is TGCGCCAGCAGCTTGGCTGCCATTGGGGATGAGCAGTTCTTC. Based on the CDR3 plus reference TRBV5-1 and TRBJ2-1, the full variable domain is KAGVTQTPRYLIKTRGQQVTLSCSPISGHRSVSWYQQTPGQGLQFLFEYFSETQRNKGNFPGRFSGRQFSNSRSEMNVSTLELGDSALYLCASSLAAIGDEQFFGPGTRLTVL.

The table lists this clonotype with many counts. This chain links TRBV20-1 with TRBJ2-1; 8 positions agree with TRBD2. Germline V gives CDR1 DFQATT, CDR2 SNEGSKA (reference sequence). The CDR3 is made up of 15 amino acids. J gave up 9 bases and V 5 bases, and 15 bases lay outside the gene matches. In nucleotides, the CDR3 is TGCAGTGCTTCTCCTCGGGAGGGCACTTATCTTGAGCAGTTCTTC. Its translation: CSASPREGTYLEQFF.

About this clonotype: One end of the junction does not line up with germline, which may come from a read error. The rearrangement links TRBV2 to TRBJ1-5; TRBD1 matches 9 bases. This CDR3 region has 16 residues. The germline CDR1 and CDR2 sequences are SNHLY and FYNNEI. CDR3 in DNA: TGCGCCAGCAGCCAAGGGGTTGGACAGGGGAATCAGCCCCAGCATTTT. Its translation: CASSQGVGQGNQPQHF.

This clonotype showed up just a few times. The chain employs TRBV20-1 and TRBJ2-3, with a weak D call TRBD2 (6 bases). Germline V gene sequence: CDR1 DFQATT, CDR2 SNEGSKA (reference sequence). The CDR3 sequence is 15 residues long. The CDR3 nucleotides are TGCAGCCTTAGCGGAGGAGGTAAAGCCACAGATACGCAGTATTTT. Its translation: CSLSGGGKATDTQYF.

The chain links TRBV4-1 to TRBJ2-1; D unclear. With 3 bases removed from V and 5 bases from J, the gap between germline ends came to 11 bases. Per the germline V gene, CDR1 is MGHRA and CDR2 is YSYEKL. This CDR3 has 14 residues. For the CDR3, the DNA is TGCGCCAGCAGCCAGCCCACTTCTAACAATGAGCAGTTCTTC. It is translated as CASSQPTSNNEQFF.

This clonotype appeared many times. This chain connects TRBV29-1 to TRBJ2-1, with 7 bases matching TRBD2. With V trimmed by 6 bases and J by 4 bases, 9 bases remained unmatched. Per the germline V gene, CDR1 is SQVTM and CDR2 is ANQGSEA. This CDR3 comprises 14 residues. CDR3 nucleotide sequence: TGCAGCGTCGAGCAAGCGGGACCATACAATGAGCAGTTCTTC. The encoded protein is CSVEQAGPYNEQFF.

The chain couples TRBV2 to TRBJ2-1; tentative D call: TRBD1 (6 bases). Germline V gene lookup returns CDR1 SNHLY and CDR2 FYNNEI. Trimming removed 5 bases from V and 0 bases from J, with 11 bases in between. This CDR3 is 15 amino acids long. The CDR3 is CASSKGQSSYNEQFF. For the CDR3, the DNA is TGTGCCAGCAGTAAGGGACAAAGCTCCTACAATGAGCAGTTCTTC. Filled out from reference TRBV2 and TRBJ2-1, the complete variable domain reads EPEVTQTPSHQVTQMGQEVILRCVPISNHLYFYWYRQILGQKVEFLVSFYNNEISEKSEIFDDQFSVERPDGSNFTLKIRSTKLEDSAMYFCASSKGQSSYNEQFFGPGTRLTVL.

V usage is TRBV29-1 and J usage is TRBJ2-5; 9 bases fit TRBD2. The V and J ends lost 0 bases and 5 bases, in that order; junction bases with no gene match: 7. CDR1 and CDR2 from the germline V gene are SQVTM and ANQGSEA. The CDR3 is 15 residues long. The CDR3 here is CSVEEGGRAGETQYF. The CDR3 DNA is TGCAGCGTTGAAGAGGGCGGGAGGGCCGGGGAGACCCAGTACTTC.

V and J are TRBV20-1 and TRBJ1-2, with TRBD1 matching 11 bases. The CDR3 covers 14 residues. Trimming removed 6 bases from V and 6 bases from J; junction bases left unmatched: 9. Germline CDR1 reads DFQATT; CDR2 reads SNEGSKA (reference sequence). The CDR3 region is CSANTDRGRNGYTF. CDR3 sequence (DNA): TGCAGTGCCAACACGGACAGGGGGCGGAATGGCTACACCTTC.

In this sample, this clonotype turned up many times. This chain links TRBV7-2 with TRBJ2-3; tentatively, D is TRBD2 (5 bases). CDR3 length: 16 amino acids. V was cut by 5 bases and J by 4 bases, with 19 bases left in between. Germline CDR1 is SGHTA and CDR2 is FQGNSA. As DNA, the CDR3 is TGTGCCAGCAGCCCAATTAGCGTGGCCACCGCAGATACGCAGTATTTT. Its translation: CASSPISVATADTQYF.

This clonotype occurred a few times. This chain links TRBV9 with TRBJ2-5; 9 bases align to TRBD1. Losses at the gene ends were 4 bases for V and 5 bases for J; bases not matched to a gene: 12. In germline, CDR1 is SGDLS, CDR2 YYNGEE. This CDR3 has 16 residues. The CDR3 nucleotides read TGTGCCAGCAGCCCGCAGCCTCGGACAGGGGTGGAGACCCAGTACTTC. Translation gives CASSPQPRTGVETQYF.

The CDR3 nucleotides are TGTGCCACCAGTGACCCTAGTGGACGGGACTATGGCTACACCTTC. Amino acid sequence: CATSDPSGRDYGYTF. This chain uses TRBV24-1 with TRBJ1-2; the D is unclear. The CDR3 has 15 amino acids. V was cut by 4 bases and J by 3 bases, with 14 bases left in between. Looked up from germline, CDR1 is KGHDR and CDR2 is SFDVKD.

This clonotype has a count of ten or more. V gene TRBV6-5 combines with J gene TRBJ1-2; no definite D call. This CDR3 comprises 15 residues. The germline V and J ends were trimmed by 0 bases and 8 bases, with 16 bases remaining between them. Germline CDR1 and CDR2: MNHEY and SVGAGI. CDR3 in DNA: TGTGCCAGCAGTTACTCGGCCGATGCCCCGGGAGGCTACACCTTC. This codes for CASSYSADAPGGYTF.

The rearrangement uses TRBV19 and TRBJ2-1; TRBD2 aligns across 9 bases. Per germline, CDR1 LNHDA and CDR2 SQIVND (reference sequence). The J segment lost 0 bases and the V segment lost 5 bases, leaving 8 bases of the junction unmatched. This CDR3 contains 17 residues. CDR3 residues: CASSYLAGRSSYNEQFF. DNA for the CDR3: TGTGCCAGTAGTTACCTAGCGGGGAGGAGCTCCTACAATGAGCAGTTCTTC. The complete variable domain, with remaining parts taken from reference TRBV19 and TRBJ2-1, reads DGGITQSPKYLFRKEGQNVTLSCEQNLNHDAMYWYRQDPGQGLRLIYYSQIVNDFQKGDIAEGYSVSREKKESFPLTVTSAQKNPTAFYLCASSYLAGRSSYNEQFFGPGTRLTVL.

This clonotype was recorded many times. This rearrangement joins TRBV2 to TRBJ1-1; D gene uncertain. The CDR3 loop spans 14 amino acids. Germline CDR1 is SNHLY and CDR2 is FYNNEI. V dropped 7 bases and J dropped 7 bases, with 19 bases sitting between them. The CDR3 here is CASNLNRGQVEAFF. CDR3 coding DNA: TGTGCCAGCAATTTGAATCGAGGGCAGGTTGAAGCTTTCTTT.

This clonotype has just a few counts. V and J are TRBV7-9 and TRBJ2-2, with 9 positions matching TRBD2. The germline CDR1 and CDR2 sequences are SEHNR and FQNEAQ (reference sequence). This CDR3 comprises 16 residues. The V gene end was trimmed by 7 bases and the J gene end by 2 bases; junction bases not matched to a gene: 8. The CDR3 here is CASNPPSGTNTGELFF. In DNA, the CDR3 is TGTGCCAGCAACCCTCCTAGCGGGACTAACACCGGGGAGCTGTTTTTT.

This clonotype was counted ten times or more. CDR3 in DNA: TGTGCCAGCACCTACGAGAGAGATACGCAGTATTTT. This codes for CASTYERDTQYF. The gene calls are TRBV11-2 and TRBJ2-3; no firm D call. Per the germline V gene, CDR1 is SGHAT and CDR2 is FQNNGV. The length of the CDR3 is 12 residues. The V end was cut by 7 bases, the J end by 5 bases, with 10 bases between.

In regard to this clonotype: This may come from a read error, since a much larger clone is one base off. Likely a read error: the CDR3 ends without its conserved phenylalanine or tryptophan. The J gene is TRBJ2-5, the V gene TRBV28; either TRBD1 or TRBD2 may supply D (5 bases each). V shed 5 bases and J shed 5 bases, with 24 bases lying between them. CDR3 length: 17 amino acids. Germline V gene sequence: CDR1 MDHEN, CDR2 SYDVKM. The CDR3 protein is CASSRDAPFGSRETQYS. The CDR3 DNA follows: TGTGCCAGCAGTAGGGACGCACCGTTTGGTAGCCGGGAGACCCAGTACTCC.

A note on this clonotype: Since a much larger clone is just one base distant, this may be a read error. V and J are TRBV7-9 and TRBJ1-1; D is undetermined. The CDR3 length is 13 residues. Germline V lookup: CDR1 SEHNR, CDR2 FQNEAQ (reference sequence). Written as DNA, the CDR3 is TGTGCCAGCAGCTTCGGGGTAATCACTGAAGATTTCTTT. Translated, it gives CASSFGVITEDFF.

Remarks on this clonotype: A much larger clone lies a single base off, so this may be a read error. The CDR3 DNA is TGTGCCAGCAGCTTAGGAGCAGCAACGGGCAATGAGCAGTACTTC. This codes for CASSLGAATGNEQYF. The chain joins TRBV7-9 to TRBJ2-3; D not certain. The assigned J gene may be wrong: the sequence end matches TRBJ2-7 better. This CDR3 spans 15 amino acids. Germline V gene lookup returns CDR1 SEHNR and CDR2 FQNEAQ (reference sequence).

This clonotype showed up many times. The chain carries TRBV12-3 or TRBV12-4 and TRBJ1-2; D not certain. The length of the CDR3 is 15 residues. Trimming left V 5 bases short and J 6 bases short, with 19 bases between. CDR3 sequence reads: CASSTTSWGSDGYTF. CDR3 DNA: TGTGCCAGCAGTACTACCTCCTGGGGATCGGATGGCTACACCTTC.

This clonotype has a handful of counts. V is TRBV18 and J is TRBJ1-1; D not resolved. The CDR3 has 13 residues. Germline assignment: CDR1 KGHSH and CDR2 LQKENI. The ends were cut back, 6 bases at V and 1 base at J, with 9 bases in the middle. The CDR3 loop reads CASSKGSNTEAFF. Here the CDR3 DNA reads TGTGCCAGCTCCAAGGGTTCGAACACTGAAGCTTTCTTT. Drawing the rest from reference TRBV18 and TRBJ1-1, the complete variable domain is NAGVMQNPRHLVRRRGQEARLRCSPMKGHSHVYWYRQLPEEGLKFMVYLQKENIIDESGMPKERFSAEFPKEGPSILRIQQVVRGDSAAYFCASSKGSNTEAFFGQGTRLTVV.

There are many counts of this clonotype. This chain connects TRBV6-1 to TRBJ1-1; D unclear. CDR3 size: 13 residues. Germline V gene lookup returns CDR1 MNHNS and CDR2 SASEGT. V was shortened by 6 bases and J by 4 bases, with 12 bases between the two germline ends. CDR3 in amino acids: CASSTTESTEAFF. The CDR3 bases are TGTGCCAGCAGCACGACGGAGAGCACTGAAGCTTTCTTT.

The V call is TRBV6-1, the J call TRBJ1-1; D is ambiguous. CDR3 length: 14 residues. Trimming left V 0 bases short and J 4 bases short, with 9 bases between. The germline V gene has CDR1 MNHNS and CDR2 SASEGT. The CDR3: CASSEAQLLTEAFF. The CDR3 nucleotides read TGTGCCAGCAGTGAAGCGCAACTTCTCACTGAAGCTTTCTTT.

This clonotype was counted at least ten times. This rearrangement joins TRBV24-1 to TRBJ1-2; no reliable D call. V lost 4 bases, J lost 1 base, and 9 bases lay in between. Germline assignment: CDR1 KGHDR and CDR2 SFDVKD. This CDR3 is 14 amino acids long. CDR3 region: CATSDPTSNYGYTF. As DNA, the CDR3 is TGTGCCACCAGTGACCCGACGAGTAACTATGGCTACACCTTC.

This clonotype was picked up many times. In DNA, the CDR3 is TGCGCCAGCAGTGAGTCTACAAGTTTTGGTTATACGCAGTATTTT. Its translation: CASSESTSFGYTQYF. This chain uses TRBV10-1 with TRBJ2-3; D is undetermined. The CDR3 runs to 15 residues. Germline lookup yields CDR1 WNHNN and CDR2 SYGVQD (reference sequence). Deletions cut 0 bases from V and 7 bases from J, with 14 bases between.